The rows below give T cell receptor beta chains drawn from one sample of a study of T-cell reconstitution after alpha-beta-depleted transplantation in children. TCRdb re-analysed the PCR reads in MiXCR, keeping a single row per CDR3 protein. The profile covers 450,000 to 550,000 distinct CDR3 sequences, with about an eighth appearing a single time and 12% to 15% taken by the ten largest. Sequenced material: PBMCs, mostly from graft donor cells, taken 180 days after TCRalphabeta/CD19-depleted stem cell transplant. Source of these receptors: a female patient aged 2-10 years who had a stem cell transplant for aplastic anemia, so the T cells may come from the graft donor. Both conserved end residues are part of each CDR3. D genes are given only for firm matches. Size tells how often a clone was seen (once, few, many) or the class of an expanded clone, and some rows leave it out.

CASSLALAAFTDTQYF | TGTGCCAGCAGCTTAGCACTAGCGGCTTTCACAGATACGCAGTATTTT | TRBV7-9 | TRBD2 | few | TRBJ2-3
CASSRNRDSSYEQYF | TGTGCCAGCAGCAGAAACAGGGACAGCTCCTACGAGCAGTACTTC | TRBV21-1 | . | few | TRBJ2-7
CASRTTDRGLGGPQHF | TGTGCCAGCAGAACAACGGACAGGGGTTTGGGTGGGCCCCAGCATTTT | TRBV28 | TRBD1 | . | TRBJ1-5
CASTTTGSPEAFF | TGTGCCAGCACCACAACAGGAAGCCCTGAAGCTTTCTTT | TRBV9 | . | few | TRBJ1-1
CASSPLQTGGTDTQYF | TGTGCCAGCTCACCCTTGCAGACAGGGGGCACAGATACGCAGTATTTT | TRBV18 | TRBD1 | . | TRBJ2-3
CASRPDSTYNEQFF | TGTGCCAGCAGACCAGACTCTACCTACAATGAGCAGTTCTTC | TRBV7-2 | . | few | TRBJ2-1
CASSQDQAGGSYEQYF | TGCGCCAGCAGCCAAGATCAGGCAGGGGGGTCCTACGAGCAGTACTTC | TRBV4-3 | . | many | TRBJ2-7
CASSVVAGGLYNEQFF | TGTGCCAGCAGCGTAGTGGCGGGAGGGCTTTACAATGAGCAGTTCTTC | TRBV9 | TRBD2 | few | TRBJ2-1
CASSLTGGRLVNEQFF | TGTGCCAGCAGCTTAACGGGGGGGCGTCTCGTCAATGAGCAGTTCTTC | TRBV7-3 | . | . | TRBJ2-1
CASSQEPLTPSSHGYTF | TGTGCCAGCAGCCAAGAGCCCCTGACCCCTTCCAGCCATGGCTACACCTTC | TRBV14 | . | . | TRBJ1-2
CSGRESGNTIYF | TGCAGCGGACGGGAATCTGGAAACACCATATATTTT | TRBV29-1 | . | few | TRBJ1-3
CASSYSKGVGNQPQHF | TGTGCCAGCAGTTACTCAAAGGGGGTCGGCAATCAGCCCCAGCATTTT | TRBV6-5 | . | few | TRBJ1-5
CASSLSKGVGDTQYF | TGTGCCAGCAGTCTCTCGAAGGGTGTAGGGGATACGCAGTATTTT | TRBV12-3/TRBV12-4 | . | . | TRBJ2-3
CASKNPGSLAGQETQYF | TGTGCCAGCAAAAACCCAGGGTCACTAGCGGGCCAAGAGACCCAGTACTTC | TRBV6-1 | TRBD2 | . | TRBJ2-5
CASTSGGFSYNEQFF | . | TRBV19 | . | . | TRBJ2-1
CASGNRGRETQYF | TGTGCCAGCGGAAACAGGGGGCGAGAGACCCAGTACTTC | TRBV6-2/TRBV6-3 | TRBD1 | . | TRBJ2-5
CASSHGTAANYGYTF | TGCGCCAGCAGCCATGGGACAGCTGCTAACTATGGCTACACCTTC | TRBV4-3 | TRBD1 | . | TRBJ1-2
CASMGSLGYGYTF | TGTGCCAGCATGGGGTCCCTAGGCTATGGCTACACCTTC | TRBV25-1 | . | . | TRBJ1-2
CASRPQETQYF | TGTGCCAGCAGGCCTCAAGAGACCCAGTACTTC | TRBV2 | . | few | TRBJ2-5
CASSQRHDRYYEQYF | TGTGCCAGCAGCCAGAGACACGATCGATATTACGAGCAGTACTTC | TRBV14 | . | . | TRBJ2-7
CASSQTDRANTEAFF | TGTGCCAGCAGCCAAACGGACAGGGCGAACACTGAAGCTTTCTTT | TRBV7-9 | TRBD1 | few | TRBJ1-1
CASSRDRGSSPLHF | TGTGCCAGCAGCCGGGACAGGGGGAGTTCACCCCTCCACTTT | TRBV9 | TRBD1 | . | TRBJ1-6
CASSLGGGGETQYF | TGTGCCAGCAGCTTAGGGGGGGGTGGAGAGACCCAGTACTTC | TRBV7-8 | TRBD2 | many | TRBJ2-5
CATMSTRGPPGELFF | TGTGCCACCATGAGTACACGGGGCCCCCCCGGGGAGCTGTTTTTT | TRBV24-1 | . | many | TRBJ2-2
CASSVRPGAEDGYTF | TGTGCCAGCAGTGTTAGACCGGGAGCCGAGGATGGCTACACCTTC | TRBV9 | . | . | TRBJ1-2
CASSLEGQGHGYTF | TGTGCCAGCAGCTTAGAGGGACAGGGCCATGGCTACACCTTC | TRBV7-9 | TRBD1 | . | TRBJ1-2
CASSSGGAENTEAFF | TGTGCCAGCAGTTCAGGGGGCGCGGAAAACACTGAAGCTTTCTTT | TRBV6-2/TRBV6-3 | TRBD1 | . | TRBJ1-1
CASSTFDTAGYTF | TGTGCCAGTAGTACGTTCGACACGGCTGGCTACACCTTC | TRBV19 | . | few | TRBJ1-2
CASSAPALDLPGELFF | TGTGCCAGCAGCGCCCCAGCGCTAGATCTGCCCGGGGAGCTGTTTTTT | TRBV7-2 | . | . | TRBJ2-2
CASSEGGRGSYGYTF | TGTGCCAGCAGTGAAGGGGGCAGGGGGAGCTATGGCTACACCTTC | TRBV6-1 | TRBD1 | few | TRBJ1-2
CASSRQGLFYGYTF | TGTGCCAGCAGCCGACAGGGGTTATTCTATGGCTACACCTTC | TRBV12-3/TRBV12-4 | TRBD1 | few | TRBJ1-2
CAIRSPGTGSDEQYF | TGTGCCATCAGGTCTCCCGGGACTGGGTCCGACGAGCAGTACTTC | TRBV10-3 | . | . | TRBJ2-7
CASSLKRAAYEQYF | TGTGCCAGCAGCTTAAAGCGGGCTGCCTACGAGCAGTACTTC | TRBV7-8 | . | . | TRBJ2-7
CASGRPGTGEGASYNEQFF | TGTGCTAGTGGACGTCCCGGGACAGGGGAAGGGGCCTCCTACAATGAGCAGTTCTTC | TRBV12-5 | TRBD1 | few | TRBJ2-1
CSASRVLAGTSTDTQYF | TGCAGTGCTAGCCGAGTTTTAGCGGGGACTAGCACAGATACGCAGTATTTT | TRBV20-1 | TRBD2 | few | TRBJ2-3
CASSFPEATNEKLFF | TGTGCCAGCAGCTTCCCCGAGGCAACTAATGAAAAACTGTTTTTT | TRBV7-2 | . | . | TRBJ1-4
CASSLARGGEGNQPQHF | TGTGCCAGCAGCTTAGCTCGCGGGGGCGAGGGCAATCAGCCCCAGCATTTT | TRBV7-9 | . | . | TRBJ1-5
CASSFSLGQGGAEAFF | TGTGCCAGCAGTTTTTCTCTCGGACAGGGGGGGGCTGAAGCTTTCTTT | TRBV28 | TRBD1 | many | TRBJ1-1
CSVRGLNWHETQYF | TGCAGCGTTAGGGGACTGAATTGGCACGAGACCCAGTACTTC | TRBV29-1 | . | . | TRBJ2-5
CSAPPGTSSTDTQYF | TGCAGTGCTCCACCGGGGACTTCTAGCACAGATACGCAGTATTTT | TRBV20-1 | . | . | TRBJ2-3
CSAPISRNTDTQYF | TGCAGTGCTCCCATATCTCGGAACACAGATACGCAGTATTTT | TRBV20-1 | . | . | TRBJ2-3
CSASKVPNHNEQFF | TGCAGTGCTAGTAAGGTCCCGAATCACAATGAGCAGTTCTTC | TRBV20-1 | . | few | TRBJ2-1